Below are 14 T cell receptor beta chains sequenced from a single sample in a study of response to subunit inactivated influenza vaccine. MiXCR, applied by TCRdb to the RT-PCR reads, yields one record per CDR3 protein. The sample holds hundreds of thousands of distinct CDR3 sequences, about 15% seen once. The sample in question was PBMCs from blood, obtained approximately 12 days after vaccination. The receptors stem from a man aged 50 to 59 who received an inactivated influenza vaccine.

The CDR3 sequence is CSVGTSGGVHEQFF. CDR3 DNA sequence: TGCAGCGTTGGGACTAGCGGGGGGGTGCATGAGCAGTTCTTC. V is TRBV29-1 and J is TRBJ2-1, with TRBD2 matching 15 bases. CDR3 length equals 14 residues. J gave up 8 bases and V 4 bases, and 3 bases lay outside the gene matches. CDR1 SQVTM and CDR2 ANQGSEA come from the germline V gene.

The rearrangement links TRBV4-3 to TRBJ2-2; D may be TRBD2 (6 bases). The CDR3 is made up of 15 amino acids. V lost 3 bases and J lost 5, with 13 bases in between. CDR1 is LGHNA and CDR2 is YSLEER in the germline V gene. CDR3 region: CASSHRLETTGELFF. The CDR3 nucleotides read TGCGCCAGCAGCCACCGACTAGAAACGACCGGGGAGCTGTTTTTT.

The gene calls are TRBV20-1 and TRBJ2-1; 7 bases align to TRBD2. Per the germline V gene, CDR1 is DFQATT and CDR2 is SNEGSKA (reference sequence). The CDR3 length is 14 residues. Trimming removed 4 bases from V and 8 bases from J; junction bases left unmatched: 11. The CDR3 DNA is TGCAGTGCTATAGGACTAGATGGGATCCATGAGCAGTTCTTC. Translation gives CSAIGLDGIHEQFF.

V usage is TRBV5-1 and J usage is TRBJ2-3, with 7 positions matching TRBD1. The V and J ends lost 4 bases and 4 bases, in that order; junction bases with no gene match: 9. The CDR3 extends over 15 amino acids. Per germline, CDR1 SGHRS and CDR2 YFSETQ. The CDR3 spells CASSRLQGYADTQYF. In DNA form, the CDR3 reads TGCGCCAGCAGCCGATTACAGGGGTACGCAGATACGCAGTATTTT.

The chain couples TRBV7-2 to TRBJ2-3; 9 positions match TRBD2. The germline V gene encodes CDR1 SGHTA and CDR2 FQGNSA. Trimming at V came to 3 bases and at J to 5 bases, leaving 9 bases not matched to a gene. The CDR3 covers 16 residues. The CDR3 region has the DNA TGTGCCAGCAGCTTTACACTAGCGGGTGGAAAAGATACGCAGTATTTT. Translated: CASSFTLAGGKDTQYF.

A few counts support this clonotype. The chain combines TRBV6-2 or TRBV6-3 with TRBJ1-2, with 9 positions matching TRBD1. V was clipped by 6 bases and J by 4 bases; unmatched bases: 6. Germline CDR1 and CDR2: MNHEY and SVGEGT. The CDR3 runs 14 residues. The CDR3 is CASRTGTGIYGYTF. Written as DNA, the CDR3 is TGTGCCAGCAGAACCGGGACAGGGATCTATGGCTACACCTTC.

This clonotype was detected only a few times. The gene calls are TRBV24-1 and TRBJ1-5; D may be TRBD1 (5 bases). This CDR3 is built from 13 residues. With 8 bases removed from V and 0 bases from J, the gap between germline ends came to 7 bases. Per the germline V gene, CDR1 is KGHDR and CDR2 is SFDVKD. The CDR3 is CATNQGSNQPQHF. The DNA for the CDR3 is TGTGCCACCAACCAGGGTAGCAATCAGCCCCAGCATTTT.

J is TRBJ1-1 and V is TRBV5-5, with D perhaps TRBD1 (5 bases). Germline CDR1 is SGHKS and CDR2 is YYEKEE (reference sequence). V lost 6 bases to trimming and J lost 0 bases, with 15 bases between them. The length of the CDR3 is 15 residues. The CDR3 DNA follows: TGTGCCAGCATCCCGCAGGGACGGATGAACACTGAAGCTTTCTTT. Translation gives CASIPQGRMNTEAFF.

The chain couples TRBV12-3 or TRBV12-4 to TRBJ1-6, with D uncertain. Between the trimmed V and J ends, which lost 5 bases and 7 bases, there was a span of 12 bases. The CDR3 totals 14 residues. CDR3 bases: TGTGCCAGCAGTCTGGGATTAGGGAATTCACCCCTCCACTTT. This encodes CASSLGLGNSPLHF.

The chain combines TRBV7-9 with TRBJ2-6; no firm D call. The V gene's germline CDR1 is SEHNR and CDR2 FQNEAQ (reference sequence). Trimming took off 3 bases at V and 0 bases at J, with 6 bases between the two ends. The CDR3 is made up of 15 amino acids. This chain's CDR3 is CASSLSLSGANVLTF. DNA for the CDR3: TGTGCCAGCAGCTTGTCTCTCTCTGGGGCCAACGTCCTGACTTTC. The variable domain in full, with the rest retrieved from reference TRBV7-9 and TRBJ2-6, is DTGVSQNPRHKITKRGQNVTFRCDPISEHNRLYWYRQTLGQGPEFLTYFQNEAQLEKSRLLSDRFSAERPKGSFSTLEIQRTEQGDSAMYLCASSLSLSGANVLTFGAGSRLTVL.

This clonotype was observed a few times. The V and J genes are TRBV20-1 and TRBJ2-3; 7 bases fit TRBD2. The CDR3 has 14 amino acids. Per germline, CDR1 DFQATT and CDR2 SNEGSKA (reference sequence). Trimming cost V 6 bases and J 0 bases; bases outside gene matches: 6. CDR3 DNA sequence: TGCAGTGCGGGGGAGGGGTATAGCACAGATACGCAGTATTTT. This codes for CSAGEGYSTDTQYF.

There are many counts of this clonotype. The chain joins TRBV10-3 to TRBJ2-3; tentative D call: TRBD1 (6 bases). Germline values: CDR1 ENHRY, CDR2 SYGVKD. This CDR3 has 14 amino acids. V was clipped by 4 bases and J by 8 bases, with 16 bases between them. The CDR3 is CAISVAGDSGTQYF. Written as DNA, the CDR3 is TGTGCCATCAGTGTTGCAGGGGATAGTGGTACGCAGTATTTT.

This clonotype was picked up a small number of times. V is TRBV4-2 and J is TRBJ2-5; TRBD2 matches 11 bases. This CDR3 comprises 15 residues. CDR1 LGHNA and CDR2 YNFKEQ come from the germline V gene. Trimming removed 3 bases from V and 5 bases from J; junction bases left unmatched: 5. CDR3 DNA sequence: TGTGCCAGCAGCCAGGGACTAGCGGTTCGGGAGACCCAGTACTTC. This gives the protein CASSQGLAVRETQYF.

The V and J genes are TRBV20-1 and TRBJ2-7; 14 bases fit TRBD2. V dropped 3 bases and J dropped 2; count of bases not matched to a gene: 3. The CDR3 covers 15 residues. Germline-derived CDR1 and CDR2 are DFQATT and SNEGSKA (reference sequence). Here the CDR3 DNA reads TGCAGTGCTAGCCCGACTAGCGGGAGGGCCTACGAGCAGTACTTC. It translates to CSASPTSGRAYEQYF.